This entry is about one T cell receptor beta chain. These data are taken from a study of blood T cell repertoires in COVID-19. Looking at the study overall: The samples span acute and convalescent COVID-19 from the United States, Italy and Spain.

CDR3 length: 15 residues. Germline CDR1 is MDHEN and CDR2 is SYDVKM. V was trimmed by 5 bases and J by 5 bases, leaving 18 bases between them. The method was immunoSEQ multiplex PCR; TCRdb's version includes in-frame clones alone and lacks a portion of them. The table lists around 200,000 clones, 80% of them singletons. This chain joins TRBV28 and TRBJ1-1; D not certain. The sequence was collected from a woman in her forties with acute COVID-19. Sample: PBMCs or T cells enriched from blood (not recorded which). The CDR3 sequence is CASSPQEGRRTEAFF. CDR3 nucleotide sequence: TGTGCCAGCAGTCCCCAGGAGGGTCGGAGGACTGAAGCTTTCTTT.